The T cell receptor (beta chain) under discussion was sequenced for a study of T cell repertoires in urothelial bladder cancer. Germline loops: CDR1 SGHAT, CDR2 FQNNGV. Trimming stripped 3 bases from V and 0 bases from J, with 7 bases between. The CDR3 has 14 amino acids. This clone was counted a single time. Some clones are missing from TCRdb's copy, which holds only in-frame ones; the method was immunoSEQ multiplex PCR. Altogether around 11,000 clones are present, about two thirds being singletons, with the ten largest covering around 6.5%. Input material: tumor-infiltrating cells from bladder cancer. This sequence originates from a human donor with a benign inflammatory bladder lesion. This rearrangement joins TRBV11-2 to TRBJ2-3; D remains unclear. The CDR3 nucleotides read TGTGCCAGCAGCTTCAGAGTCAGCACAGATACGCAGTATTTT. Protein sequence: CASSFRVSTDTQYF.